This T cell receptor (beta chain) was captured in a study of CXCR3-negative and CXCR3-positive naive CD8 T cells. Study results and limitations: Memory CD8+ cells showed much lower diversity, while both naive subsets displayed comparably high diversity. Hydrophobicity of TRB CDR3s was greater in CXCR3-positive naive cells than in CXCR3-negative naive cells. Expression of CXCR3 was partially reduced after cryopreservation, and fresh PBMCs were used in most assays.

CD45RO-CCR7+CD27+CD95- was the phenotype of naive CD8+ T cells. The TRB libraries of cDNA were built by UMI-labeled 5' RACE. TCRdb re-called the 5' RACE reads and catalogs CDR3 proteins one per entry, DNA excluded. This sample's table has just over 40,000 distinct CDR3 sequences. The CDR3 consists of 12 residues. Germline V gives CDR1 SGHTA, CDR2 FQGNSA. Details on this clonotype: Its antigen is not identified.

The clonotype comes from a human donor in good health. Some clones in this sample may be carry-over from other donors' samples. The chain is built from TRBV7-2 and TRBJ1-2. Sequencing was carried out using naive CXCR3- CD8+ T cells from blood. Subset noted: CD45RO-CCR7+CD27+CD95- naive CD8+ T cells lacking CXCR3 (TNR3-). Here the CDR3 reads CASSLEGWGYTF.